The present T cell receptor (beta chain) was sequenced within a study of Graves' ophthalmopathy and Graves' hyperthyroidism. V lost 4 bases and J lost 5; bases outside the gene matches: 11. This CDR3 comprises 19 residues. Germline assignment: CDR1 LNHNV and CDR2 YYDKDF (reference sequence). This clonotype was recorded many times. RNA transcripts yielded amplified TCR beta CDR3 regions. The first round was an RT-PCR with HTBI primers, and the second round was a multiplex PCR. TCRdb re-derived calls from the multiplex PCR reads in MiXCR, one entry per CDR3 protein. The table includes approximately 210,000 distinct CDR3 sequences, 25% to 30% detected once.

The V and J genes are TRBV15 and TRBJ2-2; TRBD2 agrees at 15 bases. This clonotype was sampled from a man aged 45-65 years with Graves' ophthalmopathy. The sample comprised peripheral blood. The DNA for the CDR3 is TGTGCCACCAGCAATCTCGGACTAGCGGGAGGGATCAGGACCGGGGAGCTGTTTTTT. Amino acids: CATSNLGLAGGIRTGELFF.